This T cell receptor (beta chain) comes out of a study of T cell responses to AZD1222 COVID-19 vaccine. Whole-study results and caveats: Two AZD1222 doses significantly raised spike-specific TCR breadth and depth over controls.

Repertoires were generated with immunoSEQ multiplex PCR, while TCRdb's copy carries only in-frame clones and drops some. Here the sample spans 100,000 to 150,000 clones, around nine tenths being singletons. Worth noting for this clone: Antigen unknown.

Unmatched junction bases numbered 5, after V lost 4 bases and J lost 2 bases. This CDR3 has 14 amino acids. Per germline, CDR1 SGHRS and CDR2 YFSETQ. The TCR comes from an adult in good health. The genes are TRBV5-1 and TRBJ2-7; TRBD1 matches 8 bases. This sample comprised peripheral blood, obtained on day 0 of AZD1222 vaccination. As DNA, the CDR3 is TGCGCCAGCAGCGCGGACAGGGATGCCTACGAGCAGTACTTC. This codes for CASSADRDAYEQYF. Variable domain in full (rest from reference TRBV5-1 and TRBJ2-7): KAGVTQTPRYLIKTRGQQVTLSCSPISGHRSVSWYQQTPGQGLQFLFEYFSETQRNKGNFPGRFSGRQFSNSRSEMNVSTLELGDSALYLCASSADRDAYEQYFGPGTRLTVT.